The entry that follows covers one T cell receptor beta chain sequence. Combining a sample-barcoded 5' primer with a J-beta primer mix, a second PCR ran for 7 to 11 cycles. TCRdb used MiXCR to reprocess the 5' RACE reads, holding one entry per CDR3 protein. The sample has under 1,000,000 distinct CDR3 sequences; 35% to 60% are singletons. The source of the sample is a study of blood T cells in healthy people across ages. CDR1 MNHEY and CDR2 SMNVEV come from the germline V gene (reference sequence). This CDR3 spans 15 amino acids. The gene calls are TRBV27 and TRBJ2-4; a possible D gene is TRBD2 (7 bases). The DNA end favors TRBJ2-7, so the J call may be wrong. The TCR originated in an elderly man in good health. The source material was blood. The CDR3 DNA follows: TGTGCCAGCAGTTTAGGGGGCGGGAGTACCCACGAGCAGTACTTC. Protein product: CASSLGGGSTHEQYF.